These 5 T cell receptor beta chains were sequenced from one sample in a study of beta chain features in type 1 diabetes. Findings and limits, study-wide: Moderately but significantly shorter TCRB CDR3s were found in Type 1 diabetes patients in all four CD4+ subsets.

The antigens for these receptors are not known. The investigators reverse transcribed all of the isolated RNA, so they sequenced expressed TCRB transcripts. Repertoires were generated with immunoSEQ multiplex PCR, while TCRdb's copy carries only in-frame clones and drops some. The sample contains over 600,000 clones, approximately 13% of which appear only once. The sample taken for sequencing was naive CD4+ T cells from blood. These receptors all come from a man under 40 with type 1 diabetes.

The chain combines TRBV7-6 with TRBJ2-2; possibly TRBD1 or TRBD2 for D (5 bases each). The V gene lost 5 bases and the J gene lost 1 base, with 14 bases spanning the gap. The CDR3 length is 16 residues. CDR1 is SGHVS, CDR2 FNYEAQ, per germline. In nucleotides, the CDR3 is TGTGCCAGCAGCCCCCTCCCGAGGGGGAACACCGGGGAGCTGTTTTTT. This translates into CASSPLPRGNTGELFF. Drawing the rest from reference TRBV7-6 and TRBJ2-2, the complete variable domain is GAGVSQSPRYKVTKRGQDVALRCDPISGHVSLYWYRQALGQGPEFLTYFNYEAQQDKSGLPNDRFSAERPEGSISTLTIQRTEQRDSAMYRCASSPLPRGNTGELFFGEGSRLTVL.

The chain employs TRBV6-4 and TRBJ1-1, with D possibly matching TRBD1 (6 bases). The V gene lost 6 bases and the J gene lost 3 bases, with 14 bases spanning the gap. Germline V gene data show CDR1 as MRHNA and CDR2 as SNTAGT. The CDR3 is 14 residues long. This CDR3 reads CASRLAGEYTEAFF. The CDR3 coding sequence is TGTGCCAGCAGATTGGCAGGGGAATACACTGAAGCTTTCTTT.

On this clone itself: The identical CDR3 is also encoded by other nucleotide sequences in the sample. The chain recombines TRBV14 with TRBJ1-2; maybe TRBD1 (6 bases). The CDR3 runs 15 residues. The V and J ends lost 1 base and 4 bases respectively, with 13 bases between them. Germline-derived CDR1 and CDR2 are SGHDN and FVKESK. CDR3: CASSQGRGLSYGYTF. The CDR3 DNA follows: TGTGCCAGCAGCCAAGGGCGGGGGCTGAGCTATGGCTACACCTTC.

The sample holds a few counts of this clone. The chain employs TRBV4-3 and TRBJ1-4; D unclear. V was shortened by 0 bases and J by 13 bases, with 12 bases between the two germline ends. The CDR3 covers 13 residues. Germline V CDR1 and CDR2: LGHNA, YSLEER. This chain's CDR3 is CASSQDSVSRLFF. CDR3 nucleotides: TGCGCCAGCAGCCAAGACTCGGTGTCAAGACTGTTTTTT.

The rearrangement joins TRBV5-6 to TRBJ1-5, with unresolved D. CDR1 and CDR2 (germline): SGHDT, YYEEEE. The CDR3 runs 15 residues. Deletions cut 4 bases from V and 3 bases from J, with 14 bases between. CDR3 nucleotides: TGTGCCAGCAGCCCCGGACGGGGTTCCAATCAGCCCCAGCATTTT. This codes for CASSPGRGSNQPQHF.